This T cell receptor (beta chain) appears in the sequencing data of a study of neurological immune-mediated disorders. The CDR3 runs to 14 residues. V was shortened by 3 bases and J by 0 bases, with 12 bases between the two germline ends. CDR1 is DFQATT, CDR2 SNEGSKA, per germline (reference sequence). This sample's time point: longitudinal time-point 2. This clonotype was seen ten or more times. Via MiXCR, TCRdb re-called the 5' RACE reads, giving one row per CDR3 protein. The sample consists of tens of thousands of distinct CDR3 sequences, 5.5% to 6.5% of them appearing once. This receptor was identified in a woman aged 55-70 years with multiple sclerosis. The chain uses TRBV20-1 and TRBJ2-7; D is undetermined. The sequencing sample was made of PBMCs. CDR3 bases: TGCAGTGCTAGCCTGAGCTGGAGCTCCTACGAGCAGTACTTC. Protein: CSASLSWSSYEQYF.